Listed below are T cell receptor beta chains from one sample, sequenced in a study of beta chain features in type 1 diabetes. The repertoire was sequenced with immunoSEQ multiplex PCR; TCRdb's copy has only in-frame clones and lacks some. In the table there are 680,000 or so clones, roughly an eighth of which are singletons. Sequenced sample: naive CD4+ T cells from blood. The origin of the receptors is a man aged 18-30 years with type 1 diabetes. CDR3s include the opening cysteine and the closing phenylalanine or tryptophan. D genes are given only for firm matches. Clone size, where shown, is once, few, many, or a class for clones that have expanded.

j_gene | d_gene | abundance | v_gene | CDR3aa | CDR3nt
TRBJ2-5 | TRBD2 | few | TRBV30 | CAWSVIRTSGGLETQYF | TGTGCCTGGAGTGTTATAAGGACTAGCGGGGGCTTAGAGACCCAGTACTTC
TRBJ2-1 | NA | few | TRBV7-2 | CASSPLRQSEQFF | TGTGCCAGCAGCCCACTTAGACAGAGTGAGCAGTTCTTC
TRBJ1-6 | NA | few | TRBV29-1 | CSVSKGLNDSPLHF | TGCAGCGTGTCCAAGGGACTAAATGATTCACCCCTCCACTTT
TRBJ1-1 | NA | few | TRBV7-9 | CASSLGTVHGTEAFF | TGTGCCAGCAGCTTAGGGACGGTACATGGTACTGAAGCTTTCTTT
TRBJ2-5 | TRBD1 | NA | TRBV18 | CASSPGQGIVQTQYF | TGTGCCAGCTCGCCGGGACAGGGGATTGTGCAGACCCAGTACTTC
TRBJ2-1 | TRBD2 | NA | TRBV7-2 | CASSTGLAGGQQFF | TGTGCCAGCAGCACGGGACTAGCGGGGGGCCAGCAGTTCTTC
TRBJ2-3 | NA | few | TRBV2 | CARRLGDTQYF | TGTGCCCGGCGACTTGGGGATACGCAGTATTTT
TRBJ2-1 | TRBD2 | NA | TRBV5-1 | CASSLLAGGSSYNEQFF | TGCGCCAGCAGCCTGCTAGCGGGGGGAAGCTCCTACAATGAGCAGTTCTTC
TRBJ2-5 | NA | NA | TRBV15 | CATSGAGGLQETQYF | TGTGCCACCAGCGGAGCCGGGGGCCTCCAAGAGACCCAGTACTTC
TRBJ1-1 | NA | NA | TRBV2 | CASNGDLEAFF | TGTGCCAGCAATGGGGATCTCGAAGCTTTCTTT
TRBJ2-1 | NA | few | TRBV29-1 | CSAPGGGPYGEQFF | TGCAGCGCCCCAGGGGGGGGACCTTACGGTGAGCAGTTCTTC
TRBJ2-1 | NA | NA | TRBV10-2 | CASSSGQGNEQFF | TGCGCCAGCTCTTCGGGGCAAGGCAATGAGCAGTTCTTC
TRBJ1-2 | TRBD1 | NA | TRBV29-1 | CSADRDSGYTF | TGCAGCGCTGACAGGGACTCTGGCTACACCTTC
TRBJ1-1 | NA | few | TRBV11-2 | CASSSGPGNTEAFF | TGTGCCAGCAGCTCCGGGCCGGGGAACACTGAAGCTTTCTTT
TRBJ2-1 | TRBD2 | NA | TRBV6-6 | CASITFRGVSYNEQFF | TGTGCCAGCATTACCTTTCGGGGGGTCTCCTACAATGAGCAGTTCTTC
TRBJ2-7 | NA | few | TRBV4-1 | CASSQDIPLVGAPDYEQYF | TGCGCCAGCAGCCAAGATATCCCACTGGTTGGTGCCCCCGACTACGAGCAGTACTTC
TRBJ1-1 | NA | NA | TRBV11-3 | CASSLGQSMNTEAFF | TGTGCCAGCAGCTTAGGACAGAGTATGAACACTGAAGCTTTCTTT
TRBJ2-7 | TRBD2 | few | TRBV7-3 | CASSPREGTGLYF | TGTGCCAGCAGCCCCAGGGAGGGGACGGGGTTGTACTTC
TRBJ2-3 | NA | few | TRBV18 | CASSPSTDTQYF | TGTGCCAGCTCACCTAGCACAGATACGCAGTATTTT
TRBJ1-1 | NA | few | TRBV9 | CASSVGSRGNTEAFF | TGTGCCAGCAGCGTAGGGAGCAGGGGGAACACTGAAGCTTTCTTT
TRBJ2-1 | TRBD1 | few | TRBV7-9 | CASRPGTGRNEQFF | TGTGCCAGCAGACCCGGGACAGGCCGCAATGAGCAGTTCTTC
TRBJ1-1 | NA | few | TRBV29-1 | CSVMTVSLNTEAFF | TGCAGCGTGATGACAGTCAGTTTGAACACTGAAGCTTTCTTT
TRBJ2-6 | NA | NA | TRBV18 | CASSPGGTGANVLTF | TGTGCCAGCTCACCGGGGGGCACTGGGGCCAACGTCCTGACTTTC
TRBJ2-1 | NA | NA | TRBV5-6 | CASRWGGGEQFF | TGTGCCAGCAGGTGGGGAGGGGGTGAGCAGTTCTTC
TRBJ2-7 | NA | few | TRBV10-3 | CAISELQEQYF | TGTGCCATCAGTGAGTTGCAGGAGCAGTACTTC
TRBJ2-1 | NA | few | TRBV7-3 | CASSLIPGLYNEQFF | TGTGCCAGCAGCTTAATCCCAGGGCTGTACAATGAGCAGTTCTTC
TRBJ1-1 | NA | NA | TRBV15 | CATRGTLVTEAFF | TGTGCCACCCGAGGGACTCTGGTCACTGAAGCTTTCTTT
TRBJ2-1 | NA | NA | TRBV6-6 | CASSPTARAYNEQFF | TGTGCCAGCAGCCCCACCGCACGCGCCTACAATGAGCAGTTCTTC
TRBJ1-5 | NA | few | TRBV6-1 | CATTDQGEQPQHF | TGTGCCACCACTGACCAAGGGGAGCAGCCCCAGCATTTT
TRBJ2-7 | NA | NA | TRBV19 | CASSIQGPSYEQYF | TGTGCCAGTAGTATTCAGGGGCCCTCCTACGAGCAGTACTTC
TRBJ1-5 | TRBD1 | NA | TRBV9 | CASSGGQGSYQPQHF | TGTGCCAGCAGCGGCGGACAGGGGAGTTACCAGCCCCAGCATTTT
TRBJ2-2 | TRBD1 | NA | TRBV7-9 | CASSTGQGESGELFF | TGTGCCAGCAGCACCGGACAGGGGGAATCCGGGGAGCTGTTTTTT
TRBJ2-3 | NA | NA | TRBV7-9 | CASSPMGDLGDTQYF | TGTGCCAGCAGCCCCATGGGGGACCTTGGGGATACGCAGTATTTT
TRBJ1-3 | NA | NA | TRBV28 | CASSWSPGNTIYF | TGTGCCAGCAGTTGGTCGCCTGGAAACACCATATATTTT
TRBJ1-5 | NA | NA | TRBV30 | CAWGHYNQPQHF | TGTGCCTGGGGACACTACAATCAGCCCCAGCATTTT
TRBJ2-7 | NA | NA | TRBV9 | CASSLAGQYF | TGTGCCAGCAGCCTCGCAGGGCAGTACTTC
TRBJ2-3 | TRBD2 | few | TRBV6-5 | CASKRLANTDTQYF | TGTGCCAGCAAACGACTAGCCAACACAGATACGCAGTATTTT
TRBJ2-3 | NA | NA | TRBV28 | CANSDPTTDTQYF | TGTGCCAACTCAGACCCAACCACAGATACGCAGTATTTT
TRBJ2-5 | TRBD2 | NA | TRBV4-3 | CASSQEAGGLALYF | TGCGCCAGCAGCCAAGAAGCGGGGGGGCTTGCCCTATACTTC
TRBJ2-2 | TRBD1 | NA | TRBV7-8 | CASSSTGGLNTGELFF | TGTGCCAGCAGCTCGACAGGGGGCTTGAACACCGGGGAGCTGTTTTTT
TRBJ1-2 | TRBD1 | NA | TRBV6-1 | CASTGTGSAYGYTF | TGTGCCAGCACCGGGACAGGGTCTGCCTATGGCTACACCTTC
TRBJ2-7 | TRBD1 | NA | TRBV9 | CASSVGDRGYEQYF | TGTGCCAGCAGCGTGGGGGACAGGGGTTACGAGCAGTACTTC
TRBJ2-2 | NA | NA | TRBV10-3 | CAIARAGHRSGELFF | TGTGCCATCGCGCGAGCGGGACACCGGAGTGGGGAGCTGTTTTTT
TRBJ2-7 | NA | few | TRBV7-9 | CASSLVSGSHWYEQYF | TGTGCCAGCAGCTTAGTATCGGGGAGCCATTGGTACGAGCAGTACTTC
TRBJ2-1 | NA | NA | TRBV5-1 | CASSLAMRRSEQFF | TGCGCCAGCAGCTTGGCGATGAGAAGGAGTGAGCAGTTCTTC
TRBJ1-2 | NA | NA | TRBV6-1 | CASSETGPYGYTF | TGTGCCAGCAGTGAGACAGGCCCCTATGGCTACACCTTC
TRBJ1-1 | NA | few | TRBV27 | CASSLERNTEAFF | TGTGCCAGCAGTTTGGAGAGGAACACTGAAGCTTTCTTT
TRBJ2-7 | NA | NA | TRBV19 | CASSIGTRGPYEQYF | TGTGCCAGTAGTATCGGGACCCGGGGCCCCTACGAGCAGTACTTC
TRBJ2-3 | TRBD2 | NA | TRBV14 | CASSRAGGTQTQYF | TGTGCCAGCAGCCGAGCGGGGGGGACCCAAACGCAGTATTTT
TRBJ2-3 | TRBD1 | many | TRBV23-1 | CARTGQSTDTQYF | TGCGCCAGGACGGGACAGAGCACAGATACGCAGTATTTT
TRBJ1-5 | NA | few | TRBV19 | CASMGRQPQPQHF | TGTGCCAGTATGGGCAGGCAGCCTCAGCCCCAGCATTTT
TRBJ2-7 | NA | NA | TRBV11-3 | CASSFTYEQYF | TGTGCCAGCAGCTTCACCTACGAGCAGTACTTC
TRBJ1-2 | NA | once | TRBV9 | CASSVASDSYGYTF | TGTGCCAGCAGCGTAGCCTCTGATTCATATGGCTACACCTTC
TRBJ1-5 | NA | NA | TRBV30 | CAWPRPGCQPQHF | TGTGCCTGGCCTCGGCCGGGGTGTCAGCCCCAGCATTTT
TRBJ1-2 | NA | few | TRBV18 | CASSPESANYGYTF | TGTGCCAGCTCACCAGAGTCCGCTAACTATGGCTACACCTTC
TRBJ1-5 | NA | NA | TRBV4-1 | CASSRNTQSNQPQHF | TGCGCCAGCAGCAGGAATACCCAGAGCAATCAGCCCCAGCATTTT
TRBJ1-4 | NA | NA | TRBV7-2 | CASSLAGYNEKLFF | TGTGCCAGCAGCTTAGCAGGGTATAATGAAAAACTGTTTTTT
TRBJ2-3 | TRBD2 | few | TRBV5-4 | CASSLAGGTDTQYF | TGTGCCAGCAGCTTAGCGGGGGGCACAGATACGCAGTATTTT
TRBJ2-5 | NA | few | TRBV7-6 | CASSHQQVYQETQYF | TGTGCCAGCAGCCATCAACAGGTGTACCAAGAGACCCAGTACTTC